Detailed here is one T cell receptor beta chain. The entry originates in a study of blood T cell repertoires in COVID-19. Study context: PBMCs, B-cell-depleted T cells, or T cells were the source of the cDNA or gDNA that made up the material.

The Seattle site enrolled patients during active infection and followed them longitudinally. TCRdb's copy holds only in-frame clones and misses some; the assay was immunoSEQ multiplex PCR. The table lists 100,000 to 150,000 clones, about nine tenths of them singletons. Germline V gives CDR1 SGHAT, CDR2 FQNNGV. The CDR3 contains 13 residues. Trimming removed 1 base from V and 5 bases from J, with 6 bases in between. This clonotype originated in a woman between 70 and 85 years old with COVID-19, enrolled during active disease. The chain is built from TRBV11-2 and TRBJ1-5; the D is unclear. Specimen: peripheral blood. The CDR3: CASSLVQDQPQHF. CDR3 coding DNA: TGTGCCAGCAGCTTAGTCCAGGATCAGCCCCAGCATTTT.